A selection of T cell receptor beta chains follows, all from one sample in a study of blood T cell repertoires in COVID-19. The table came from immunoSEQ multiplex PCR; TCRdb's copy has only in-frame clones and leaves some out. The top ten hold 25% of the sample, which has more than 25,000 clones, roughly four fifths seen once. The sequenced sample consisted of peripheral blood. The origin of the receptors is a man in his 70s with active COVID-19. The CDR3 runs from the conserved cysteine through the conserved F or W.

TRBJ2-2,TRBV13,CASSLRGNTGELFF
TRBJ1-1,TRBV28,CASSLYTPGQVLGTEAFF
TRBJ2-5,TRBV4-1,CASSQDSMGAGTQYF
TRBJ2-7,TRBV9,CASSVATSDYEQYF
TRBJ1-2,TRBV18,CASSSTGDSYGYTF
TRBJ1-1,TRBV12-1,CASSFERGGAATEAFF
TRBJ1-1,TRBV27,CASRTGRVTEAFF
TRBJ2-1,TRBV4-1,CASSQYEGYNEQFF
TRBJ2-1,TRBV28,CASSTRTGEQFF
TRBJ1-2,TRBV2,CASRGTGTGYTF
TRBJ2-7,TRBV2,CASRTRGWEQYF
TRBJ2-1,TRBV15,CATSSLRDRAHAEQFF
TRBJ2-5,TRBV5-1,CASSLSGLEQETQYF
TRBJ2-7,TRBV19,CASSLSGGNYEQYF
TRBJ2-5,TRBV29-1,CSARLAGGETQYF
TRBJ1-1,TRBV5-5,CASTLDRPNTEAFF
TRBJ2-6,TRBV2,CASSGGSGANVLTF
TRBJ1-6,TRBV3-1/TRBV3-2,CASSQRDSPLHF
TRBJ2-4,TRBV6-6,CASRGTGGATKNIQYF
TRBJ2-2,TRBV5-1,CASSWTSGIGGELFF
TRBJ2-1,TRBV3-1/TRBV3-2,CASSQGGLQFF
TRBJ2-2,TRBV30,CAWRDQGLAGGTGELFF
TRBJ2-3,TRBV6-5,CASTEAGGRDTQYF
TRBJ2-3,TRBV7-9,CASSLALVSGGITDTQYF
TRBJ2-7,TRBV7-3,CASSLGPGGPYEQYF
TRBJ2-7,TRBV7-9,CASSTHIAYEQYF
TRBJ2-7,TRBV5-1,CASNSGAGPREQYF
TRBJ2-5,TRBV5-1,CASRSTGSSETQYF
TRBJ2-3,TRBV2,CASSRLAGGMTDTQYF
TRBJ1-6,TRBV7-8,CASSRRANSPLHF
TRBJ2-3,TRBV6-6,CASSELDTQYF
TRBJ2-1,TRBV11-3,CASSQPYEVMVF
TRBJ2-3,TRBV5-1,CASSFGSGGDTDTQYF
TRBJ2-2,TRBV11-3,CASSLRGNTGELFF
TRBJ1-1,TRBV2,CASEGQGAVGTEAFF
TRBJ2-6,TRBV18,CASSRTSVSSGANVLTF
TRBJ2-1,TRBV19,CASSAATRRLSNEQFF
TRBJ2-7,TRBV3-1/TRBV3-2,CAPPQGSNEQYF
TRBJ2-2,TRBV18,CASSPPAVTGELFF
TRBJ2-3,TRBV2,CASSGRSGHPSTDTQYF
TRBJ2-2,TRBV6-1,CASSDRALNTGELFF
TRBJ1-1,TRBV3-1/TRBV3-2,CASSQDLGTPAAEAFF
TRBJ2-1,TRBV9,CASSGSGRKNEQFF
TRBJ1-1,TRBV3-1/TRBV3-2,CASTKGGVRTEAFF
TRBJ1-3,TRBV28,CASSPLGGNTIYF
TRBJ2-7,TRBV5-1,CASSLGGISSYEQYF
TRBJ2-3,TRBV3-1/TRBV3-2,CASSSGTGTTDTQYF
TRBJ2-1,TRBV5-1,CASSSPSEGEQFF
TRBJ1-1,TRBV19,CASRRGRGISMNTEAFF